This note documents a single T cell receptor beta chain sequence. Its antigen is currently unknown. The sample is drawn from a study of T cell responses to AZD1222 COVID-19 vaccine. Study outcomes and limitations: Reportedly, nearly half of unique spike TCRs recognized epitopes outside B.1.351/B.1.1.7 mutations. The study found Spike-specific TCR breadth and depth rose after two AZD1222 doses. Spike-wide vaccine-associated CD4 TCRs dominated at 160-218 and 743-854.

Produced via immunoSEQ multiplex PCR; TCRdb's table is partial and in-frame only. The table includes 140,000 to 150,000 clones, roughly 92% detected once. The V end lost 5 bases, the J end lost 2 bases, and 21 bases lay between the germline ends. The length of the CDR3 is 17 residues. Germline CDR1 and CDR2: SGHDN and FVKESK. The sequences come from peripheral blood, collected 28 days after the second AZD1222 dose. This TCR derives from an adult who received the AZD1222 COVID-19 vaccine. The V gene is TRBV14, the J gene TRBJ1-2, with D possibly matching TRBD1 (5 bases). CDR3 DNA: TGTGCCAGCAGCACCCTTGGGGCGGCGGTCCCAAACTATGGCTACACCTTC. It yields the protein CASSTLGAAVPNYGYTF.